This TCR beta chain was obtained from a study of cytomegalovirus exposure and HLA in healthy donors. The length of the CDR3 is 14 residues. V shed 3 bases and J 6 bases; nucleotides not matched to a gene: 10. Germline V CDR1 and CDR2: GTSNPN, SVGIG (reference sequence). The PCR ran on 60 Vbeta and 13 Jbeta primers. Libraries were prepared by immunoSEQ multiplex PCR; TCRdb keeps only in-frame clonotypes and omits some of them. This sample's table has about 60,000 clones. The TCR was taken from a boy aged 10-17 years in good health and CMV-seronegative. Sequencing was performed on PBMCs. The rearrangement uses TRBV30 and TRBJ2-7, with 8 bases identical to TRBD1. This CDR3 is CAWRRGQAKGEQYF. CDR3 nucleotide sequence: TGTGCCTGGAGGCGGGGACAGGCCAAGGGCGAGCAGTACTTC.